One and the same sample provided the 17 T cell receptor beta chains below, sequenced in a study of CD8+ T cells in alopecia areata. cDNA reverse transcribed from extracted RNA served as the sequencing template. Sequencing used immunoSEQ multiplex PCR; TCRdb keeps in-frame clones, though not all of them. This sample has over 250,000 clones, each found more than once. Sorting relied on CD4, CD8alpha, NKG2D, NKG2ACE and other markers applied to pooled cutaneous lymph node cells. The sequencing input was CD4+ T cells sorted from a lymph node. These receptors came from a C3H/HeJ mouse with alopecia areata. The strain is characterized by the MHC haplotype H2-k.

This clone has more than one count but fewer than ten. Genes and germline come from the mouse. The read halts 4 residues ahead of the CDR3 end, with the missing end drawn from the germline J gene. The chain couples TRBV13-1 to TRBJ2-1; 8 bases match TRBD2. Unmatched junction bases numbered 7, after V lost 5 bases and J lost 0 bases. This CDR3 comprises 16 residues. Germline loops: CDR1 NSHNY, CDR2 SYGAGN. The covered CDR3 bases are TGTGCCAGCAGGGCCCCTGGGGGGATTAACTATGCT. This encodes CASRAPGGINYA. The CDR3, in full, reads CASRAPGGINYAEQFF.

This clone has just a few counts. The genes are named according to mouse. The CDR3 loop is CASTSGQGGYAEQFF. The part of the CDR3 DNA that was read is TGTGCCAGCACTTCGGGACAGGGCGGTTATGCT. The V and J genes are TRBV19 and TRBJ2-1; 9 bases align to TRBD1. The DNA ends 4 residues before the CDR3 does, and the rest of the CDR3 is filled in from the germline J gene. There are 15 residues in the CDR3. The V gene's germline CDR1 is FNHDT and CDR2 SITEND (reference sequence). V dropped 6 bases and J dropped 4; count of bases not matched to a gene: 8.

This clone came up a few times. These gene names are mouse names. The observed sequence ends 4 residues before the CDR3 terminus, with the missing tail filled in from the germline J gene. V and J are TRBV14 and TRBJ1-1; 7 bases are a match to TRBD1. Unmatched junction bases numbered 4, after V lost 4 bases and J lost 1 base. The CDR3 has 14 residues. The germline CDR1 and CDR2 sequences are SGHDT and FRDEAV. CDR3 bases read: TGTGCCAGCAGTCCCGGGACAGTAAACACA. This codes for CASSPGTVNT. The whole CDR3 reads CASSPGTVNTEVFF.

Concerning this clone: Gene names denote mouse genes. The CDR3 goes on 4 residues after the read ends, and that part is filled in from the germline J gene. The chain joins TRBV13-3 to TRBJ2-2, with TRBD1 as a possible D gene (7 bases). Germline values: CDR1 NNHDY, CDR2 SYVADS. Trimming cost V 7 bases and J 3 bases, with 13 bases left between them. The CDR3 runs to 14 residues. CDR3 loop: CASRRGRDTGQLYF. Incomplete CDR3 DNA: TGTGCCAGCCGGAGGGGGCGGGACACCGGG.

Of note for this clone: Genes here carry mouse names. The sequenced fragment ends 4 residues before the CDR3 boundary, so the rest is inferred from the germline J gene. The V gene is TRBV19, the J gene TRBJ2-1, with TRBD1 identical over 10 bases. The CDR3 runs to 15 residues. Germline CDR1 reads FNHDT; CDR2 reads SITEND (reference sequence). The ends lost 5 bases at V and 1 base at J; junction bases unmatched: 3. Partial CDR3 DNA: TGTGCCAGCAGAGGGACAGGGGAGAACTATGCT. This encodes CASRGTGENYA. The entire CDR3 protein reads CASRGTGENYAEQFF.

There are a few counts of this clone. Gene names are the mouse ones. Sequencing ends 4 residues short of the CDR3 end; the germline J gene provides the rest. V and J are TRBV13-3 and TRBJ2-1, with D maybe TRBD2 (7 bases). This CDR3 has 15 amino acids. CDR1 and CDR2 (germline): NNHDY, SYVADS. V shed 0 bases and J shed 3 bases, with 10 bases lying between them. The DNA read from the CDR3 is TGTGCCAGCAGTGATGAAGGGGGGGGCTATGCT. Its translation is CASSDEGGGYA. The whole CDR3 sequence reads CASSDEGGGYAEQFF.

To note about this clone: Gene names and germline refer to mouse. The CDR3 DNA, read in part, is TGTGCCAGCAGCCCAGGGCCTACAAACTCC. It specifies CASSPGPTNS. The entire CDR3 protein reads CASSPGPTNSDYTF. The rearrangement joins TRBV5 to TRBJ1-2, with D possibly being TRBD1 (5 bases). Sequencing ends 4 residues short of the CDR3 end; the germline J gene provides the rest. Trimming stripped 4 bases from V and 0 bases from J, with 9 bases between. CDR1 and CDR2 (germline): LGHNA, YNLKQL (reference sequence). There are 14 residues in the CDR3.

A remark on this clone: The germline and genes are mouse ones. CDR3 DNA (partial): TGTGCCAGCAGTATATTGGGACTGGGGGTTAACTATGCT. It is translated as CASSILGLGVNYA. The full CDR3 reads CASSILGLGVNYAEQFF. The chain joins TRBV19 to TRBJ2-1, with TRBD2 matching 11 bases. Read data end 4 residues before the CDR3 end; the end is taken from the germline J gene. CDR1 and CDR2 (germline): FNHDT, SITEND (reference sequence). This CDR3 is 17 amino acids long. J was trimmed by 0 bases and V by 1 base; bases with no gene match: 3.

This clone appeared a few times. Gene names are the mouse ones. The CDR3 end lies 4 residues beyond the end of the read and is filled in from the germline J gene. V usage is TRBV3 and J usage is TRBJ2-2; 7 bases are a match to TRBD1. This CDR3 contains 14 residues. Per germline, CDR1 SNHLY and CDR2 FYNGKV (reference sequence). V lost 1 base, J lost 6 bases, and 2 bases stayed unmatched. The CDR3 bases that were read are TGTGCCAGCAGCTTAGGGCAGGGGGCCGGG. Its translation: CASSLGQGAG. The whole CDR3 region reads CASSLGQGAGQLYF.

This clone occurred a few times. Genes and germline come from the mouse. The read gets to within 4 residues of the CDR3 end, and the germline J gene fills in the rest. The chain is built from TRBV19 and TRBJ2-1; D not certain. V lost 1 base and J lost 0, with 8 bases in between. Germline CDR1 reads FNHDT; CDR2 reads SITEND (reference sequence). The CDR3 consists of 15 residues. The DNA read from the CDR3 is TGTGCCAGCAGTATAAACCAGTATAACTATGCT. It encodes CASSINQYNYA. The whole CDR3 protein reads CASSINQYNYAEQFF.

This clone was counted ten times or more. Gene names and germline match the mouse. The read ends 4 residues early relative to the CDR3; the germline J gene fills the gap. The chain combines TRBV1 with TRBJ2-4, with D possibly matching TRBD1 (5 bases). Germline values: CDR1 NSQYPW, CDR2 LRSPGD (reference sequence). CDR3 size: 14 residues. Incomplete CDR3 DNA: TGCACCTGCAGTGCAGATTCAGGGAAAAAC. Encoded protein: CTCSADSGKN. The full CDR3 is CTCSADSGKNTLYF.

This clone has a handful of counts. Gene names follow the mouse nomenclature. The CDR3 end falls 3 residues outside the read, so it is completed with the germline J gene. The chain has TRBV17 and TRBJ1-6, with 7 positions matching TRBD1. TRBJ1-6 qualifies as an ORF whose function is uncertain. The CDR3 is 14 amino acids. Germline assignment: CDR1 MNHDT and CDR2 YYDKIL. Trimming removed 6 bases from V and 4 bases from J; junction bases left unmatched: 3. The CDR3 is CASSDRDYNSPLYF. The DNA read from the CDR3 is TGTGCTAGCAGCGACAGGGATTATAATTCGCCC.

This clone has just a few counts. Here the gene names and germline are mouse. The read comes to an end 4 residues before the CDR3 does, leaving the germline J gene to fill in the end. The chain recombines TRBV1 with TRBJ2-3; the match to TRBD2 covers 10 bases. CDR3 length equals 17 residues. The V gene's germline CDR1 is NSQYPW and CDR2 LRSPGD (reference sequence). V trimming: 0 bases; J trimming: 4 bases; junction bases outside the gene matches: 7. The CDR3 sequence: CTCSAETGGRWPETLYF. The covered CDR3 bases are TGCACCTGCAGTGCAGAGACTGGGGGGAGGTGGCCAGAA. Full variable domain (rest looked up from reference TRBV1 and TRBJ2-3): VTLLEQNPRWRLVPRGQAVNLRCILKNSQYPWMSWYQQDLQKQLQWLFTLRSPGDKEVKSLPGADYLATRVTDTELRLQVANMSQGRTLYCTCSAETGGRWPETLYFGSGTRLTVL.

This clone was detected only a few times. These gene names are mouse names. The read is 4 residues too short to cover the CDR3 end, so that end is filled in from the germline J gene. At the DNA level, this CDR3 is encoded by other sequences in the same sample as well. The chain joins TRBV5 to TRBJ2-3, with TRBD2 as a possible D gene (6 bases). Trimming removed 4 bases from V and 2 bases from J, with 7 bases in between. CDR1 LGHNA and CDR2 YNLKQL come from the germline V gene (reference sequence). The CDR3 length is 13 residues. The CDR3 protein is CASSPGLAETLYF. The part of the CDR3 DNA that was read is TGTGCCAGCAGCCCGGGACTTGCAGAA.

This clone turned up a few times. Mouse gene names apply. The read terminates 4 residues before the CDR3 end, so the remaining end is supplied by the germline J gene. This chain uses TRBV13-3 with TRBJ1-2, with D possibly TRBD1 on 6 matching bases. Germline V gene sequence: CDR1 NNHDY, CDR2 SYVADS. This CDR3 region has 14 residues. Partial CDR3 DNA: TGTGCCAGCAGTGATGCCAGGGGAGGGTCC. Translated, it gives CASSDARGGS. The CDR3 as a whole reads CASSDARGGSDYTF.

As for this clone: Gene names and germline refer to mouse. Coverage ceases 4 residues before the CDR3 finishes, and the germline J gene fills in the end. J is TRBJ2-7 and V is TRBV1; 7 positions agree with TRBD1. The germline V gene encodes CDR1 NSQYPW and CDR2 LRSPGD (reference sequence). This CDR3 has 14 residues. V shed 3 bases and J 2 bases; nucleotides not matched to a gene: 4. The CDR3 spells CTCSAQTGTYEQYF. The CDR3 DNA, read in part, is TGCACCTGCAGTGCCCAGACAGGGACCTAT.

Regarding this clone: All gene names here are mouse names. The read stops 4 residues short of the end of the CDR3; the missing end is completed from the germline J gene. The chain uses TRBV13-3 and TRBJ2-1; possibly TRBD1 for D (5 bases). The CDR3 is 14 amino acids. V gave up 0 bases and J gave up 3 bases, with 7 bases separating them. The germline V gene encodes CDR1 NNHDY and CDR2 SYVADS. The DNA read from the CDR3 is TGTGCCAGCAGTGATGCAGGGATCTATGCT. This encodes CASSDAGIYA. The CDR3, in full, reads CASSDAGIYAEQFF.